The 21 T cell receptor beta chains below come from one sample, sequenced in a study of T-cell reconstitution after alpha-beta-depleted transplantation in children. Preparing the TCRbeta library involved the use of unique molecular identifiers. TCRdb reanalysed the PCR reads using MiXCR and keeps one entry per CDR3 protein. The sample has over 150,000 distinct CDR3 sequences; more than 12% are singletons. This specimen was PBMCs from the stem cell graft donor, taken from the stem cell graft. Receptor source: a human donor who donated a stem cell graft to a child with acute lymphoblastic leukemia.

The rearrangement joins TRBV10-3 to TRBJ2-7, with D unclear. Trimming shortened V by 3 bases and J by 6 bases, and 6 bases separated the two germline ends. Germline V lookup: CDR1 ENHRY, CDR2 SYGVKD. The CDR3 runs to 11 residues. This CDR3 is CAISETGEQYF. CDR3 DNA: TGTGCCATCAGTGAAACCGGCGAGCAGTACTTC.

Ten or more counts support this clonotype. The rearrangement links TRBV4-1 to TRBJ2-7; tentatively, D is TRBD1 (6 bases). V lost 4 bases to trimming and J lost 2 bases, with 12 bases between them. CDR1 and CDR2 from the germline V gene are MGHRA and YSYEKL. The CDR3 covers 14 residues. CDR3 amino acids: CASSLTTGAYEQYF. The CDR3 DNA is TGCGCCAGCAGCCTTACGACAGGAGCCTACGAGCAGTACTTC.

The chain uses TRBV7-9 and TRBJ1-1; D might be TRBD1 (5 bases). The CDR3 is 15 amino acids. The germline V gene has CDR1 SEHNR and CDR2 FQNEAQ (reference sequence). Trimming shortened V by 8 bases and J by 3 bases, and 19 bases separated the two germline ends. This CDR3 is CASARGGPGDTEAFF. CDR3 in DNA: TGTGCCAGCGCGAGGGGAGGTCCGGGGGACACTGAAGCTTTCTTT.

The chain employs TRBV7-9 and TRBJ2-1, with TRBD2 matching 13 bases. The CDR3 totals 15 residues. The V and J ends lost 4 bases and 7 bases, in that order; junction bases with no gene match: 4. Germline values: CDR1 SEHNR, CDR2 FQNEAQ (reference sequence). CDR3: CASSSRTSGSNEQFF. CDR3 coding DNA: TGTGCCAGCAGCTCACGGACTAGCGGGAGTAATGAGCAGTTCTTC.

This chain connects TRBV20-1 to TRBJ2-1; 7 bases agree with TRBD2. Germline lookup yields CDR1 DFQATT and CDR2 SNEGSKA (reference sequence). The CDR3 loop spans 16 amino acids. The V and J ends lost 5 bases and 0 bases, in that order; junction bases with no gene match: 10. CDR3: CSAPWVAGLSYNEQFF. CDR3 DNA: TGCAGTGCTCCGTGGGTAGCGGGCCTCTCCTACAATGAGCAGTTCTTC.

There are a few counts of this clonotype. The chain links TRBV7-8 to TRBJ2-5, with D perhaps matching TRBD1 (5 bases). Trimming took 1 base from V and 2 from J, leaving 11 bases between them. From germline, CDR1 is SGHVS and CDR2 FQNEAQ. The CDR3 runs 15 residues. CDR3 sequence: CASSLGRQFQETQYF. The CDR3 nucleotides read TGTGCCAGCAGCTTAGGCCGACAGTTTCAAGAGACCCAGTACTTC.

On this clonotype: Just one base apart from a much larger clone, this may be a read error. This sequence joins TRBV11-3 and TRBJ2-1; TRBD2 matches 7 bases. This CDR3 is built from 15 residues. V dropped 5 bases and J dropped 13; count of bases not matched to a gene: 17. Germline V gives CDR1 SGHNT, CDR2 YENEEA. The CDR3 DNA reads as TGTGCCAGCAGCCAGAGGGGTGTGGGGGGGATTGACCAGTTCTTC. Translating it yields CASSQRGVGGIDQFF.

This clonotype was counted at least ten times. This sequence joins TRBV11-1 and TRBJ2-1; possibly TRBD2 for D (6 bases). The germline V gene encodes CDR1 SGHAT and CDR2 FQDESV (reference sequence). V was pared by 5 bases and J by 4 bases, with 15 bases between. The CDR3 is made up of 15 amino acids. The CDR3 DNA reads TGTGCCAGCAGCCCTTGGCGGGACGTTTACAATGAGCAGTTCTTC. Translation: CASSPWRDVYNEQFF.

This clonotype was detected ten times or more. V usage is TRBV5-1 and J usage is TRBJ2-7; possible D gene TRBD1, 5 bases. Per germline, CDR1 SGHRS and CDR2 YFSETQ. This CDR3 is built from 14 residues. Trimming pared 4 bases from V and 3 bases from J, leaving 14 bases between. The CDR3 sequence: CASSLGVNLYEQYF. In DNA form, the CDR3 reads TGCGCCAGCAGCCTAGGGGTCAACCTCTACGAGCAGTACTTC.

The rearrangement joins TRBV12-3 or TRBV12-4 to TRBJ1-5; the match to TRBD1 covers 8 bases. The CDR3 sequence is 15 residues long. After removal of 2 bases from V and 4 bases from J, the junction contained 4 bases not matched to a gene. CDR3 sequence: CASSLMRTGNQPQHF. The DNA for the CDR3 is TGTGCCAGCAGTTTAATGCGGACAGGGAATCAGCCCCAGCATTTT.

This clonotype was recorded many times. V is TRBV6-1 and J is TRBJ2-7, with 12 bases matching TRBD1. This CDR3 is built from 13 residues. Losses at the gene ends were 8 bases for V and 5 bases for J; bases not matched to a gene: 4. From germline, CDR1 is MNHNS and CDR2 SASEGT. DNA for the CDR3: TGTGCCAGCCGTGGGACAGGGGGCGACGAGCAGTACTTC. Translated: CASRGTGGDEQYF.

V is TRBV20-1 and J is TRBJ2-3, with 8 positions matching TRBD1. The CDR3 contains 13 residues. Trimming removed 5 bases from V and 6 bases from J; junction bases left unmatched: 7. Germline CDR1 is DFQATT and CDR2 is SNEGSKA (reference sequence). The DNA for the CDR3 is TGCAGTGCTGATGGGAGACAGGGGGATACGCAGTATTTT. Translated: CSADGRQGDTQYF.

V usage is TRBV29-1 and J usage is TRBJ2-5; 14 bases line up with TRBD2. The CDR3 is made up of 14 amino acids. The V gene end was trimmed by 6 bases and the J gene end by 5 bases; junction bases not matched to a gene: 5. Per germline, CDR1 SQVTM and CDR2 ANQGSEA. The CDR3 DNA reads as TGCAGCGTCGGGACTAGCGGGAGTTGGGAGACCCAGTACTTC. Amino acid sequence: CSVGTSGSWETQYF. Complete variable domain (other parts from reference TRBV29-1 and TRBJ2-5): SAVISQKPSRDICQRGTSLTIQCQVDSQVTMMFWYRQQPGQSLTLIATANQGSEATYESGFVIDKFPISRPNLTFSTLTVSNMSPEDSSIYLCSVGTSGSWETQYFGPGTRLLVL.

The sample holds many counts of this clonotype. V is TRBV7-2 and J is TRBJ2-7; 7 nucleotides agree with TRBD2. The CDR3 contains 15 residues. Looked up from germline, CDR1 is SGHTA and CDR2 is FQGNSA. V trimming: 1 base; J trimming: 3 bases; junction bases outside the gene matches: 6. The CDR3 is CASSLDGTTNYEQYF. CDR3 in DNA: TGTGCCAGCAGCTTAGATGGGACTACGAACTACGAGCAGTACTTC.

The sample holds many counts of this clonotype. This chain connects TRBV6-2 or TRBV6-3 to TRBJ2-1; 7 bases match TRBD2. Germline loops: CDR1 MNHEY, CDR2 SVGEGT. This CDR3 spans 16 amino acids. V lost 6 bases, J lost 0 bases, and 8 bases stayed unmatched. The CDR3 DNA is TGTGCCAGCAGGGCAACTAGCGCGAGCTCCTACAATGAGCAGTTCTTC. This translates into CASRATSASSYNEQFF.

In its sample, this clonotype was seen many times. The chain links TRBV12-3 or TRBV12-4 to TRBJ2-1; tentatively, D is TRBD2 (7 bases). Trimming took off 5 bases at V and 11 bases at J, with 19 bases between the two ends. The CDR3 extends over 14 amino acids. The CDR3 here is CASSAGVGGAKQFF. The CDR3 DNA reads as TGTGCCAGCAGTGCCGGCGTGGGGGGGGCCAAGCAGTTCTTC.

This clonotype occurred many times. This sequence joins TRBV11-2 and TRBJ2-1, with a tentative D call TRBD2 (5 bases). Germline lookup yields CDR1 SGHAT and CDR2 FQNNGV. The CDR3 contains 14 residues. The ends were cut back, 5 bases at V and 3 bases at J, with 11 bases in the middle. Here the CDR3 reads CASSTPGIYNEQFF. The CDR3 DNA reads TGTGCCAGCAGCACCCCCGGGATCTACAATGAGCAGTTCTTC.

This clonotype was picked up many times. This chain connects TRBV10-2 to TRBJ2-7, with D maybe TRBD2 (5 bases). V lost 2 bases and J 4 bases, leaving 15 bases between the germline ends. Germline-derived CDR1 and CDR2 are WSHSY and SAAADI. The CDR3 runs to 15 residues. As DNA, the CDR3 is TGCGCCAGCAGTGAGAGGCGGTGGACGGGATACGAGCAGTACTTC. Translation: CASSERRWTGYEQYF.

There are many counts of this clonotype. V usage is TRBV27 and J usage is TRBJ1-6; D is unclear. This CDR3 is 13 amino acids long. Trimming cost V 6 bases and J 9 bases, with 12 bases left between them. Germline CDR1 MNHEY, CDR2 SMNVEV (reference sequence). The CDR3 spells CASRGRRVSPLHF. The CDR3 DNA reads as TGTGCCAGCAGAGGTCGAAGGGTTTCACCCCTCCACTTT.

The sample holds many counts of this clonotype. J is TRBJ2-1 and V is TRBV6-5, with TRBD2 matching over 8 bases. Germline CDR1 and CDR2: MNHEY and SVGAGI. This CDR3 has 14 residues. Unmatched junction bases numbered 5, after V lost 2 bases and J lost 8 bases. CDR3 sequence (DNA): TGTGCCAGCAGTTACCGGGAGGGTTTGTATGAGCAGTTCTTC. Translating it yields CASSYREGLYEQFF.

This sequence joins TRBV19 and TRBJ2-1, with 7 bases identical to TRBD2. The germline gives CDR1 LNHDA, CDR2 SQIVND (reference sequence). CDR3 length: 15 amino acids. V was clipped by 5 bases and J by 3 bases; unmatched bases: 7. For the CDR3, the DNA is TGTGCCAGTAGTCGCGGACTAGATATCTACAATGAGCAGTTCTTC. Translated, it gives CASSRGLDIYNEQFF.